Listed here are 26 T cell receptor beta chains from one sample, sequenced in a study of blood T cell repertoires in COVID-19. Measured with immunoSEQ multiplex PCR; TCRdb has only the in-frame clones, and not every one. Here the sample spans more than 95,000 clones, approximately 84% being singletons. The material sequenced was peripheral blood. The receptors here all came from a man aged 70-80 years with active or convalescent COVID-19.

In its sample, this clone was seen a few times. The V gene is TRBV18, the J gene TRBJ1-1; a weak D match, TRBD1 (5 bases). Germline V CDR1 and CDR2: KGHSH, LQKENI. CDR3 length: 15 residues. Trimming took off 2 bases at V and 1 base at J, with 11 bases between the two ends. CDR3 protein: CASSPGAQPNTEAFF. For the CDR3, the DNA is TGTGCCAGCTCACCAGGGGCACAACCGAACACTGAAGCTTTCTTT.

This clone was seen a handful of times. CDR3 protein: CASSVRTNYGYTF. The CDR3 DNA is TGTGCCAGTAGTGTCAGAACTAACTATGGCTACACCTTC. V gene TRBV19 combines with J gene TRBJ1-2; no clear D gene. With 5 bases removed from V and 0 bases from J, the gap between germline ends came to 7 bases. CDR1 is LNHDA, CDR2 SQIVND, per germline (reference sequence). This CDR3 is 13 amino acids long.

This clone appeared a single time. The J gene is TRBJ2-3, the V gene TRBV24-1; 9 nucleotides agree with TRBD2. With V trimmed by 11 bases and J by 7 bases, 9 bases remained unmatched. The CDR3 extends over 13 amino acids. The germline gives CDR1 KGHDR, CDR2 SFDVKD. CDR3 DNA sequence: TGTGCCAGCGGGCGGGAGGGCCTCAATACGCAGTATTTT. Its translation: CASGREGLNTQYF.

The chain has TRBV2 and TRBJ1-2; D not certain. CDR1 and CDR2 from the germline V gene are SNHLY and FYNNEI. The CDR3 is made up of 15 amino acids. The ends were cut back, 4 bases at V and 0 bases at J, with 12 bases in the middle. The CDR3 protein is CASSVEGNSNYGYTF. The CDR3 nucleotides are TGTGCCAGCAGTGTGGAGGGTAACTCTAACTATGGCTACACCTTC.

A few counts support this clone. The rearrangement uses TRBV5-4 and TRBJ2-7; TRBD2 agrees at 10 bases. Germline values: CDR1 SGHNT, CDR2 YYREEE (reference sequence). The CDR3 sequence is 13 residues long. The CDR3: CGAGLAGAYEQYF. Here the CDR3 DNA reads TGTGGAGCAGGGCTAGCGGGGGCCTACGAGCAGTACTTC.

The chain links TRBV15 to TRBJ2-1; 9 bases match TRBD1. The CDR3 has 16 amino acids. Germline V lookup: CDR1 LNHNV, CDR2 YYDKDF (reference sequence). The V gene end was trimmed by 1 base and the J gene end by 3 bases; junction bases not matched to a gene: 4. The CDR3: CATSRGDRALYNEQFF. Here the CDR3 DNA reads TGTGCCACCAGCAGAGGGGACAGGGCACTCTACAATGAGCAGTTCTTC.

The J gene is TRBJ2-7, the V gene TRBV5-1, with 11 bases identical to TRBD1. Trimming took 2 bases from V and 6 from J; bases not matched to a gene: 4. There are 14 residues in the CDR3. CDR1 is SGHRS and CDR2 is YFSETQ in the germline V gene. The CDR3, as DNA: TGCGCCAGCAGCTTTTGGACAGGGGGCTCCGAGCAGTACTTC. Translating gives CASSFWTGGSEQYF. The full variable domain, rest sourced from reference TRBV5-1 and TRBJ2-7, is KAGVTQTPRYLIKTRGQQVTLSCSPISGHRSVSWYQQTPGQGLQFLFEYFSETQRNKGNFPGRFSGRQFSNSRSEMNVSTLELGDSALYLCASSFWTGGSEQYFGPGTRLTVT.

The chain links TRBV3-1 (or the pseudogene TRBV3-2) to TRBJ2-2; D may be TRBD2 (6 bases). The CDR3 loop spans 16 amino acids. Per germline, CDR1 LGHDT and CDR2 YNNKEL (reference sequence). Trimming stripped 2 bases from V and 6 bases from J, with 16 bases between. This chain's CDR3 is CASSQFTGDWSGELFF. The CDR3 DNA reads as TGTGCCAGCAGCCAATTTACGGGAGATTGGTCCGGGGAGCTGTTTTTT.

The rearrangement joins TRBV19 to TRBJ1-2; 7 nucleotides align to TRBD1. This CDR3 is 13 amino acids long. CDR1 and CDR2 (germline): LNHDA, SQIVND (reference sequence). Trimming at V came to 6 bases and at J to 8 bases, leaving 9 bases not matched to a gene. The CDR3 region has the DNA TGTGCCAGTAGAGAACAGGGGAATGGGGGCTACACCTTC. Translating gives CASREQGNGGYTF.

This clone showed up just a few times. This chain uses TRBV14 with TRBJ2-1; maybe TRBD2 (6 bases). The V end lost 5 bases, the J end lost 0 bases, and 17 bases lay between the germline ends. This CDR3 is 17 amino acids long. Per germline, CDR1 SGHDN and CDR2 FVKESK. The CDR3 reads CASSSPRGYHSYNEQFF. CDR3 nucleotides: TGTGCCAGCAGCTCCCCTCGGGGGTATCACTCCTACAATGAGCAGTTCTTC.

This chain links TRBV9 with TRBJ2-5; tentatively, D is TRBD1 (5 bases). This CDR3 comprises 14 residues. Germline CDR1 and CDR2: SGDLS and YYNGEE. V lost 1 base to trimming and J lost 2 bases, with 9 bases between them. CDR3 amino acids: CASSVSTGQETQYF. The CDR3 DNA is TGTGCCAGCAGCGTAAGTACAGGTCAAGAGACCCAGTACTTC.

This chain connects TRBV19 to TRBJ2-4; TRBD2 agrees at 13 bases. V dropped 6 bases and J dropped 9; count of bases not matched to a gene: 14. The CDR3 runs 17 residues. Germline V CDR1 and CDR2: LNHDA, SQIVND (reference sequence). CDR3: CASSSGLAGLAYFIQYF. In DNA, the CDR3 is TGTGCCAGTAGCTCGGGACTAGCGGGATTGGCCTACTTCATTCAGTACTTC.

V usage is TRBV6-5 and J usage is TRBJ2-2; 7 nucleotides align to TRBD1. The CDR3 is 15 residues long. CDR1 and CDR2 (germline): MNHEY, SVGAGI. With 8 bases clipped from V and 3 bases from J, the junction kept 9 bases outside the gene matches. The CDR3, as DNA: TGTGCCAGCCACGACAGGGTCGTCGACACCGGGGAGCTGTTTTTT. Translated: CASHDRVVDTGELFF.

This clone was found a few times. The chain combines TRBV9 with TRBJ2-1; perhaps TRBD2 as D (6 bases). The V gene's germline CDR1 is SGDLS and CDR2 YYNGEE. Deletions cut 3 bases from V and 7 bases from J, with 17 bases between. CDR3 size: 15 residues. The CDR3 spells CASSAQTSFENEQFF. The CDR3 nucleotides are TGTGCCAGCAGCGCACAGACTAGTTTCGAGAATGAGCAGTTCTTC.

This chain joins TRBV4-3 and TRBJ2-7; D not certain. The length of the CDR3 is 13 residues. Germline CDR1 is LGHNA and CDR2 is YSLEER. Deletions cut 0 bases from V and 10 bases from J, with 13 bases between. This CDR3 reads CASSQDLDPHQYF. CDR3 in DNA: TGCGCCAGCAGCCAAGATCTAGATCCCCATCAGTACTTC.

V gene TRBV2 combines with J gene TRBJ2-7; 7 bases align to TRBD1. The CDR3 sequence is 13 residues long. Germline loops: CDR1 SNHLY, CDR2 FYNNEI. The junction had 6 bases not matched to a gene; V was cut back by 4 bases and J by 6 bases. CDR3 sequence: CASSAQTGSEQYF. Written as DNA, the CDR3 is TGTGCCAGCAGTGCCCAGACAGGGAGCGAGCAGTACTTC.

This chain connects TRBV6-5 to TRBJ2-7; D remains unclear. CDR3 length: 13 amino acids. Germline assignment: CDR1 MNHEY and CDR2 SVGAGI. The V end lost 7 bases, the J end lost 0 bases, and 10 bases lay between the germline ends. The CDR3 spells CASISQNSYEQYF. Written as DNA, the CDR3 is TGTGCCAGCATTTCCCAAAACTCCTACGAGCAGTACTTC.

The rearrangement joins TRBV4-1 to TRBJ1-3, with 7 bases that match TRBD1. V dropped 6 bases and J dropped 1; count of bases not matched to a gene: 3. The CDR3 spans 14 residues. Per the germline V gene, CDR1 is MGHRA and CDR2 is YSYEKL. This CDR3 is CASRVTGSGNTIYF. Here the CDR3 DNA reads TGCGCCAGCAGAGTGACAGGGTCTGGAAACACCATATATTTT.

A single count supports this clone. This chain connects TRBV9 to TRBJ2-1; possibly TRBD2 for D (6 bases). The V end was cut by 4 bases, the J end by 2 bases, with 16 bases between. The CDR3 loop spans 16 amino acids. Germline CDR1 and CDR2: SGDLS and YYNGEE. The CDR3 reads CASSLQGAGPYNEQFF. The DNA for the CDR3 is TGTGCCAGCAGCCTCCAAGGAGCGGGCCCCTACAATGAGCAGTTCTTC.

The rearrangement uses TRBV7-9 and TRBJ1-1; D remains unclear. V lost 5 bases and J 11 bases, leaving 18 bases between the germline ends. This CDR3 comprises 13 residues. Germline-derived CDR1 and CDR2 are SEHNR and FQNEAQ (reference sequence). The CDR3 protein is CASSLLGGAEAFF. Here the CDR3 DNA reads TGTGCCAGCAGCCTGCTTGGTGGCGCGGAGGCTTTCTTT.

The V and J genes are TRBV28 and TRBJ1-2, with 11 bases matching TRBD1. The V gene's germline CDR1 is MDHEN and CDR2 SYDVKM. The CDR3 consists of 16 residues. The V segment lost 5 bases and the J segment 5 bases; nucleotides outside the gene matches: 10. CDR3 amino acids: CASSPSHGTGGYGYTF. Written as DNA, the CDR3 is TGTGCCAGCAGTCCTAGCCACGGGACAGGGGGATATGGCTACACCTTC.

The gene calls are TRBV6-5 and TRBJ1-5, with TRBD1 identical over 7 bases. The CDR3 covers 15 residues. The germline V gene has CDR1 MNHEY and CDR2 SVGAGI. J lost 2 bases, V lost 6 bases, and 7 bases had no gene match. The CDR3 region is CASRPGGKGNQPQHF. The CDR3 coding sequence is TGTGCCAGCAGACCAGGGGGTAAAGGCAATCAGCCCCAGCATTTT.

The CDR3 nucleotides read TGCGCCAGCAGCCAGATCCGGACTAGCGGGGGCGATGAGCAGTTCTTC. Residues: CASSQIRTSGGDEQFF. The rearrangement uses TRBV4-3 and TRBJ2-1; 13 nucleotides line up with TRBD2. The CDR3 is made up of 16 amino acids. V lost 3 bases to trimming and J lost 8 bases; unmatched junction nucleotides: 7. Looked up from germline, CDR1 is LGHNA and CDR2 is YSLEER.

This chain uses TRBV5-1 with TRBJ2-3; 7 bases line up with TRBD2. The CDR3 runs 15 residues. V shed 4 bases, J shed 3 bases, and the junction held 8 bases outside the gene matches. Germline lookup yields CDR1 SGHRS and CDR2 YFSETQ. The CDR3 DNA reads TGCGCCAGCAGCGCCCGCTCGCGGGGGACAGATACGCAGTATTTT. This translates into CASSARSRGTDTQYF.

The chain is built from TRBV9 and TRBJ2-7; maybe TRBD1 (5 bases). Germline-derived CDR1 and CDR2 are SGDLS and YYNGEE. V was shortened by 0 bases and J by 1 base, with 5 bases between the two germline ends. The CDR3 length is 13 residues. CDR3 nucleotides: TGTGCCAGCAGCGTAGAGGGGTCCTACGAGCAGTACTTC. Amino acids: CASSVEGSYEQYF.

As DNA, the CDR3 is TGTGCCAGCAGTTTGTATTGGTCCCCCGACTCAAGCTCCTACAATGAGCAGTTCTTC. It yields the protein CASSLYWSPDSSSYNEQFF. The gene calls are TRBV27 and TRBJ2-1; D is unresolved. The CDR3 contains 19 residues. Trimming took off 3 bases at V and 0 bases at J, with 21 bases between the two ends. CDR1 and CDR2 from the germline V gene are MNHEY and SMNVEV (reference sequence).